Following are 3 T cell receptor beta chains from one sample sequenced in a study of control samples from healthy donors and cancer patients (dated by TCRdb to about 2020). Library preparation was by the immunoSEQ multiplex PCR assay. TCRdb re-hosts the immuneACCESS table, in-frame sequences only. Its copies lack some clones; in the studies checked, an unresolved V gene accounts for under half of them, and the cause for the rest is not known. In all, the sample holds about 130,000 clones, and approximately 90% of those were seen once. The ten largest account for roughly 7.8% of the sample. Sequencing was carried out using blood. These receptors came from a man in his late teens or twenties in good health.

V usage is TRBV4-1 and J usage is TRBJ1-1; maybe TRBD1 (5 bases). This CDR3 has 15 amino acids. Germline CDR1 is MGHRA and CDR2 is YSYEKL. V dropped 0 bases and J dropped 0 bases, with 8 bases sitting between them. This CDR3 is CASSQDGAMNTEAFF. The CDR3 bases are TGCGCCAGCAGCCAAGATGGGGCGATGAACACTGAAGCTTTCTTT.

The chain combines TRBV5-8 with TRBJ1-6, with TRBD1 matching 12 bases. Germline trimming cut 4 bases from V and 10 bases from J; bases unmatched to any gene: 3. The CDR3 has 14 residues. The germline gives CDR1 SGHTS, CDR2 YDEGEE. CDR3 sequence reads: CASSRGQGASPLHF. As DNA, the CDR3 is TGTGCCAGCAGCCGGGGACAGGGGGCCTCACCCCTCCACTTT. The whole variable domain, remainder taken from reference TRBV5-8 and TRBJ1-6, is EAGVTQSPTHLIKTRGQQATLRCSPISGHTSVYWYQQALGLGLQFLLWYDEGEERNRGNFPPRFSGRQFPNYSSELNVNALELEDSALYLCASSRGQGASPLHFGNGTRLTVT.

The chain employs TRBV9 and TRBJ1-4; TRBD1 matches at 8 bases. CDR3 length: 15 amino acids. The junction had 8 bases not matched to a gene; V was cut back by 3 bases and J by 7 bases. Germline loops: CDR1 SGDLS, CDR2 YYNGEE. The CDR3 spells CASSAYRGKTEKLFF. The CDR3 DNA sequence: TGTGCCAGCAGCGCCTACAGGGGGAAGACTGAAAAACTGTTTTTT. Full variable domain (outside the CDR3, taken from reference TRBV9 and TRBJ1-4): DSGVTQTPKHLITATGQRVTLRCSPRSGDLSVYWYQQSLDQGLQFLIQYYNGEERAKGNILERFSAQQFPDLHSELNLSSLELGDSALYFCASSAYRGKTEKLFFGSGTQLSVL.